The clone carrying this T cell receptor (beta chain) showed up just a few times. These newly diagnosed stage II-IVA oral cavity squamous cell carcinoma patients had no prior systemic or radiation treatment. Profiling relied on immunoSEQ multiplex PCR, and the TCRdb table lists in-frame clones only, not all of them. This table holds fewer than 7,500 clones, approximately 50% found once. CDR3 length: 11 amino acids. The germline V gene has CDR1 DFQATT and CDR2 SNEGSKA (reference sequence). With 6 bases removed from V and 5 bases from J, the gap between germline ends came to 7 bases. This sample was included in a study of neoadjuvant anti-PD-1 for oral cavity cancer.

The sequence came from a person aged 40-85 years with oral cavity squamous cell carcinoma. The sequences come from tumor tissue, collected before nivolumab (anti-PD-1) treatment. The chain links TRBV20-1 to TRBJ2-2, with D unresolved. The CDR3 here is CSAGRTGELFF. CDR3 coding DNA: TGCAGTGCCGGCCGGACCGGGGAGCTGTTTTTT.